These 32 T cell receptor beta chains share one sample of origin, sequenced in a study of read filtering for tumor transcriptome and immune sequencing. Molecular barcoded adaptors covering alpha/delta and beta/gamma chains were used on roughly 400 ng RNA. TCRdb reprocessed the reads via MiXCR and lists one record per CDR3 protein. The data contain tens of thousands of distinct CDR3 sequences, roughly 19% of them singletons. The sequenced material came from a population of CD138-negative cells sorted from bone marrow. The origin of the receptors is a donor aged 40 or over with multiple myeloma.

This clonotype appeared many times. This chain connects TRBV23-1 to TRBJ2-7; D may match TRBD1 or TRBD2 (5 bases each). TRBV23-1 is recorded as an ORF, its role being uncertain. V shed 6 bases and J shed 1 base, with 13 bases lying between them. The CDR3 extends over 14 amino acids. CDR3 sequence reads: CASRDNGVSYEQYF. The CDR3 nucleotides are TGCGCCAGCAGGGACAACGGGGTATCCTACGAGCAGTACTTC.

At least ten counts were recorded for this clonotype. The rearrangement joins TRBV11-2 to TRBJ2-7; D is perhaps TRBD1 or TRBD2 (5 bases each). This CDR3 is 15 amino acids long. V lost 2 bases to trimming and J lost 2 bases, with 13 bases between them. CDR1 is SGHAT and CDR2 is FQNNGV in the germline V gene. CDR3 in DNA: TGTGCCAGCAGCTTAACCGGGACGGAACCCTACGAGCAGTACTTC. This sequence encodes CASSLTGTEPYEQYF.

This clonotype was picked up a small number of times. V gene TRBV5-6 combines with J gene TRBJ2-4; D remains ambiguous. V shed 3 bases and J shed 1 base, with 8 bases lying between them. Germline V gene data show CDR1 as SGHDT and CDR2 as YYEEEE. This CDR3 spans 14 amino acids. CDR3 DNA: TGTGCCAGCAGCTCCGAATCGGCCAAAAACATTCAGTACTTC. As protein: CASSSESAKNIQYF. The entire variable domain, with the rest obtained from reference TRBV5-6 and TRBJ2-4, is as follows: DAGVTQSPTHLIKTRGQQVTLRCSPKSGHDTVSWYQQALGQGPQFIFQYYEEEERQRGNFPDRFSGHQFPNYSSELNVNALLLGDSALYLCASSSESAKNIQYFGAGTRLSVL.

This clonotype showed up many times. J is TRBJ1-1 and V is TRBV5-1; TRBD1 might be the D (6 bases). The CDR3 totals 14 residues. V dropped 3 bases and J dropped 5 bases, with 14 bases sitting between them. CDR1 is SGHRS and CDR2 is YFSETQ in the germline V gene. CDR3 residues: CASSSGTTTTEAFF. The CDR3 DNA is TGCGCCAGCAGCTCCGGGACAACAACAACTGAAGCTTTCTTT.

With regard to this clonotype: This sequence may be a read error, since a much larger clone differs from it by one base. CDR3 bases: TGTGCCAGCAGCCGCGGGACGGGAGAAAACCCTGAAGCTTTCTTT. Translating gives CASSRGTGENPEAFF. The V gene is TRBV6-2 or TRBV6-3, the J gene TRBJ1-6; D is perhaps TRBD1 (5 bases). The last part of the DNA fits TRBJ1-1 better; the J call may be wrong. The CDR3 is 15 amino acids. Germline V gene sequence: CDR1 MNHEY, CDR2 SVGEGT.

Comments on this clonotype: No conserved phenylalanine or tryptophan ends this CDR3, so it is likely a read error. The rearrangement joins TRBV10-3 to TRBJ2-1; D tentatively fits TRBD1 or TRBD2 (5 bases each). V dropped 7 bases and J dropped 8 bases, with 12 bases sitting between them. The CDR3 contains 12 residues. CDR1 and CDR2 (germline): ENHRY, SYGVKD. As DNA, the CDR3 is TGTGCCATCAATTCGAGGGGCTATGAGCAGTTCTCC. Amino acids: CAINSRGYEQFS.

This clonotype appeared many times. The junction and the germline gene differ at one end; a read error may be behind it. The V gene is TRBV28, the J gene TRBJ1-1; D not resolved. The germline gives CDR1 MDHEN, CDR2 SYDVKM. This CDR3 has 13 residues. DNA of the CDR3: TGTGCCAGCAAAGGACCTACGAACGCTGAAGCTTTCTTT. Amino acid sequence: CASKGPTNAEAFF.

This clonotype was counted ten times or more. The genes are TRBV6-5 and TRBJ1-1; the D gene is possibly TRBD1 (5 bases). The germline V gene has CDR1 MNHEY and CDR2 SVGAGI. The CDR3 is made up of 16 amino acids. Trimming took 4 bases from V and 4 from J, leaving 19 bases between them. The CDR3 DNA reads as TGTGCCAGCAGTTCACAGCGCAGGGCCATCAGCACTGAAGCTTTCTTT. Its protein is CASSSQRRAISTEAFF.

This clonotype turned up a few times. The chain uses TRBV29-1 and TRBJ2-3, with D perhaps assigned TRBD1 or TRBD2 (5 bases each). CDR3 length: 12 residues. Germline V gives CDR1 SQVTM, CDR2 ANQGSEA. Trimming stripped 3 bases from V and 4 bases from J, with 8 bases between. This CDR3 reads CSVDWGSDTQYF. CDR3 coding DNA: TGCAGCGTTGACTGGGGGTCAGATACGCAGTATTTT.

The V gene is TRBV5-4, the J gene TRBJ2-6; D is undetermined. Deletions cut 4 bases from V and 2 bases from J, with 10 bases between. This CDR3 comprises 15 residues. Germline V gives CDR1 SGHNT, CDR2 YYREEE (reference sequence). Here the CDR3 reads CASSPDPTGANVLTF. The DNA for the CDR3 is TGTGCCAGCAGCCCGGACCCCACTGGGGCCAACGTCCTGACTTTC.

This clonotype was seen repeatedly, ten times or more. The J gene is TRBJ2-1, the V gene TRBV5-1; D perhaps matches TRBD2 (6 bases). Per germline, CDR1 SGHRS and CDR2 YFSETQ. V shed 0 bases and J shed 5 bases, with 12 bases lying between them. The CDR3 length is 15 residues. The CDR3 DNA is TGCGCCAGCAGCTTGGAGGCGGGACGACACAATGAGCAGTTCTTC. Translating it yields CASSLEAGRHNEQFF.

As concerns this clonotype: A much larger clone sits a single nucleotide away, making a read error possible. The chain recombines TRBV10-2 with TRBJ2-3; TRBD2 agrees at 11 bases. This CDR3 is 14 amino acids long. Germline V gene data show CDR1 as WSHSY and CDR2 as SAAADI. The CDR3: CASSGLAGTNTQYF. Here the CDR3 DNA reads TGCGCCAGCAGCGGACTAGCGGGCACAAATACGCAGTATTTT.

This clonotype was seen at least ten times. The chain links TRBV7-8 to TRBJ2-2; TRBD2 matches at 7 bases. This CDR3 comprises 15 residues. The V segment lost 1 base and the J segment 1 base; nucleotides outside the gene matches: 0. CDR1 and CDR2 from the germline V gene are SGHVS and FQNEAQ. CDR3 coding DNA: TGTGCCAGCAGCTTAGGCGGGGGGAACACCGGGGAGCTGTTTTTT. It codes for CASSLGGGNTGELFF.

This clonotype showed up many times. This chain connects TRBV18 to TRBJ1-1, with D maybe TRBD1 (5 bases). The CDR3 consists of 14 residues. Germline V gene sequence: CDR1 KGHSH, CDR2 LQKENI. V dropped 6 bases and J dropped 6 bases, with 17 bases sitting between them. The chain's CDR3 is CASSPPSRVAEAFF. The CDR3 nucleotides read TGTGCCAGCTCGCCCCCGTCCAGGGTAGCTGAAGCTTTCTTT.

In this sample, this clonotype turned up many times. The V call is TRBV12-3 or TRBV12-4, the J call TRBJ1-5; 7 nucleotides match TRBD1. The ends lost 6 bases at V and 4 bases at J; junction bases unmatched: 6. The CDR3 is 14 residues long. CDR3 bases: TGTGCCAGCAGACCAGGACAGGCAAATCAGCCCCAGCATTTT. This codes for CASRPGQANQPQHF.

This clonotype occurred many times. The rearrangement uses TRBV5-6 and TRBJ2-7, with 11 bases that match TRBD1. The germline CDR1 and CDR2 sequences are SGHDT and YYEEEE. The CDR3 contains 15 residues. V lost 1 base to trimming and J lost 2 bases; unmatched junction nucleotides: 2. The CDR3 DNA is TGTGCCAGCAGCTTGCCGGGACAGGGGGCCTACGAGCAGTACTTC. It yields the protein CASSLPGQGAYEQYF.

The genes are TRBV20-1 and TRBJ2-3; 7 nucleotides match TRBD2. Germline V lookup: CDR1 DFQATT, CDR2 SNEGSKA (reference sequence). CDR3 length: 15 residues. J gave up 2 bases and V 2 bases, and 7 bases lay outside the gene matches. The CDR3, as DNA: TGCAGTGCTAGAACTGCGGGAGAGGACACAGATACGCAGTATTTT. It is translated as CSARTAGEDTDTQYF.

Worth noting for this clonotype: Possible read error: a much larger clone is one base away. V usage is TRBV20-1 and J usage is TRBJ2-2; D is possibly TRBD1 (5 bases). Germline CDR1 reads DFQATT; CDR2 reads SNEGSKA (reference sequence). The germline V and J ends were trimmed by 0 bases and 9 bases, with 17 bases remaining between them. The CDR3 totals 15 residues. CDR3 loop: CSARDRVLTPRELFF. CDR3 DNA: TGCAGTGCTAGAGACAGGGTCTTGACCCCCAGGGAGCTGTTTTTT.

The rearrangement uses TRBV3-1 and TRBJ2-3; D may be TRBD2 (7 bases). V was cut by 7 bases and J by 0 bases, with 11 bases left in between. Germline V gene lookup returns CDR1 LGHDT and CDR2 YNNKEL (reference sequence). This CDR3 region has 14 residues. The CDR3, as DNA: TGTGCCAGCAAGGGGGGGCTTAGCACAGATACGCAGTATTTT. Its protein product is CASKGGLSTDTQYF.

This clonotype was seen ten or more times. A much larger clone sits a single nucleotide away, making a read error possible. The CDR3, as DNA: TGTACCAGCAGTTACTTGGATGAGCAGTTCTTC. Its protein is CTSSYLDEQFF. This chain links TRBV6-2 or TRBV6-3 with TRBJ2-1; D is ambiguous. Per germline, CDR1 MNHEY and CDR2 SVGEGT. CDR3 size: 11 residues.

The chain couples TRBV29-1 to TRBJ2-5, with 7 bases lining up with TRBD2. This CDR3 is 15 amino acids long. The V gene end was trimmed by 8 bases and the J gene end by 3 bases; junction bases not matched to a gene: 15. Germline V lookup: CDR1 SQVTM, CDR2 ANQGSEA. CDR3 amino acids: CSLIGLVGEEETQYF. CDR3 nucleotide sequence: TGCAGCCTAATTGGACTAGTGGGCGAAGAAGAGACCCAGTACTTC.

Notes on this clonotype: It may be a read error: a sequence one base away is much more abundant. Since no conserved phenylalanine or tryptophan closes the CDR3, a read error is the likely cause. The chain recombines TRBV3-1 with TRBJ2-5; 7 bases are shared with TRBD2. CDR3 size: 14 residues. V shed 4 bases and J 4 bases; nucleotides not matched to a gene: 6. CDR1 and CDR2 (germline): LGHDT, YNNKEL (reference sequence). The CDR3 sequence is CASSPRLAAETQYS. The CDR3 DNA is TGTGCCAGCAGCCCGCGACTAGCTGCAGAGACCCAGTACTCC.

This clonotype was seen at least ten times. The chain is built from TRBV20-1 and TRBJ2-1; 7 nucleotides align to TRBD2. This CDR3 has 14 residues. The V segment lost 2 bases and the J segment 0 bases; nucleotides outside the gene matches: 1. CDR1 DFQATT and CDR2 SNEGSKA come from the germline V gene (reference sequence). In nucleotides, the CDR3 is TGCAGTGCTAGACTAGCGGCCTCCTACAATGAGCAGTTCTTC. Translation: CSARLAASYNEQFF.

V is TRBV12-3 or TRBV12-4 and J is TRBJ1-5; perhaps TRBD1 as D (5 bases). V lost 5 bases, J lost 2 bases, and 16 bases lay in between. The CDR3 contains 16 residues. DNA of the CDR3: TGTGCCAGCAGTCCACCGCCAGGGTATGGCAATCAGCCCCAGCATTTT. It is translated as CASSPPPGYGNQPQHF.

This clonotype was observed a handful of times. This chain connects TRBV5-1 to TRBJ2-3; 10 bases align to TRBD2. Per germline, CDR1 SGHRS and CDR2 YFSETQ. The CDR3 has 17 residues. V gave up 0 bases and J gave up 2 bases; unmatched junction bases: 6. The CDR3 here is CASSLARTSGNTDTQYF. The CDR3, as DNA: TGCGCCAGCAGCTTGGCACGGACTAGCGGAAACACAGATACGCAGTATTTT.

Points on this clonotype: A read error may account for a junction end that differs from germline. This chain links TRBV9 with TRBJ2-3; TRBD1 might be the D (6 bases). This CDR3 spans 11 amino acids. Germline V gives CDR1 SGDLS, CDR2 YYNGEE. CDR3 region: CASIATGTQYF. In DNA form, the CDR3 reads TGTGCCAGCATCGCGACAGGTACGCAGTATTTT.

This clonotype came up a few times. CDR3 nucleotide sequence: TGTGCCAGCACCCTCCTCGAGGGGACCGGGGAGCTGTTTTTT. Translating gives CASTLLEGTGELFF. The chain uses TRBV7-6 and TRBJ2-2; perhaps D is TRBD1 or TRBD2 (5 bases each). V shed 7 bases and J shed 5 bases, with 14 bases lying between them. Germline lookup yields CDR1 SGHVS and CDR2 FNYEAQ. The CDR3 covers 14 residues.

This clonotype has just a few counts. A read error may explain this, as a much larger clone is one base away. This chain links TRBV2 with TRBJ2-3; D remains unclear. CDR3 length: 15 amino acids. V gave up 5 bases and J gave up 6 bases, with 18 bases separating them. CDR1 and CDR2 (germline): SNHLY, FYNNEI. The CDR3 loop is CASSYSRSESDTQYF. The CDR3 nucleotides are TGTGCCAGCAGTTATAGCAGGAGCGAGAGCGATACGCAGTATTTT.

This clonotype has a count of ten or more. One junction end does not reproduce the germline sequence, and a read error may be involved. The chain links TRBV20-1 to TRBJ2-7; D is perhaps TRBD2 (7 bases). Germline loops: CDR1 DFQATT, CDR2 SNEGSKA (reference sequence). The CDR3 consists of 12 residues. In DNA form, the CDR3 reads TGCGGTGCTAGGGGGGGGGGCTACGAGCAGTACTTC. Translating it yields CGARGGGYEQYF.

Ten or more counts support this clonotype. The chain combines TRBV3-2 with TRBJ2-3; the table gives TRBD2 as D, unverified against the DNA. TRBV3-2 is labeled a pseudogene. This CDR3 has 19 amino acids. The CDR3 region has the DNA TGTGCCAGCAGCCAAGATCTCCCGACTAGCGGCCCCCGCACAGATACGCAGTATTTT. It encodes CASSQDLPTSGPRTDTQYF.

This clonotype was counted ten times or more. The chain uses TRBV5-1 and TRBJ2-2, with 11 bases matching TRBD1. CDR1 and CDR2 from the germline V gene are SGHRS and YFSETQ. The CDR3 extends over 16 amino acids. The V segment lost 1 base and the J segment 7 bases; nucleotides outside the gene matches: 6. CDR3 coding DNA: TGCGCCAGCAGCTTGACTGGACAGGGGGCCCTCGGGGAGCTGTTTTTT. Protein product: CASSLTGQGALGELFF.

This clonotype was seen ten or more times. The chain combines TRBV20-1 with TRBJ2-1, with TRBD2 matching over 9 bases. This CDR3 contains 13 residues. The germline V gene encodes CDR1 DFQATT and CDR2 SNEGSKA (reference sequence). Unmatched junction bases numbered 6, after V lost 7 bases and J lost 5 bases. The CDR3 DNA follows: TGCAGTGAAAGCGGGAGGACTAACAATGAGCAGTTCTTC. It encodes CSESGRTNNEQFF.